Listed below are T cell receptor beta chains from one sample, sequenced in a study of T-cell memory formation after mild COVID-19. TCRdb redid the calling of the 5' RACE reads with MiXCR, one entry per CDR3 protein. The sample lists about 390,000 distinct CDR3 sequences, roughly 15% occurring once. Sequencing was carried out using PBMCs or a T cell subset sorted from them (not recorded which). These receptors were taken from a man between 18 and 29 years old who had mild COVID-19 (a few samples of this study predate the infection). Cell type and time point are not known. Each CDR3 is given with its conserved first and last residue. D genes are given only for firm matches. Clone size appears in some rows only: once, few, many, or a class for an expanded clone.

d_call	v_call	clone_size	j_call	cdr3_nt	cdr3_aa
TRBD2	TRBV7-9	few	TRBJ2-6	TGTGCCAGCAGCTGGGCGGTTGCGGGGGTATCCTCTGGGGCCAACGTCCTGACTTTC	CASSWAVAGVSSGANVLTF
TRBD1	TRBV7-9	few	TRBJ2-2	TGTGCCAGCAGCTTAAGCAGGGGGAGCACCGGGGAGCTGTTTTTT	CASSLSRGSTGELFF
TRBD1	TRBV7-8	medium-sized	TRBJ2-7	TGTGCCAGCAGCTTGAGCTCCGGGACAGGGAACTACGAGCAGTACTTC	CASSLSSGTGNYEQYF
TRBD2	TRBV7-2	NA	TRBJ2-2	TGTGCCAGCAGCTTGGCCGTCGGGGGGGCCGGGGAGCTGTTTTTT	CASSLAVGGAGELFF
NA	TRBV18	few	TRBJ2-4	TGTGCCAGCTCACCTTTAGGGGCGCTGGACATTCAGTACTTC	CASSPLGALDIQYF
TRBD2	TRBV7-9	NA	TRBJ2-5	TGTGCCAGCAGCTTAGGGTCCACTAGCGGAGTTCAAGAGACCCAGTACTTC	CASSLGSTSGVQETQYF
NA	TRBV30	few	TRBJ1-1	TGTGCCTGGAGTGTACAGGGGAACACTGAAGCTTTCTTT	CAWSVQGNTEAFF
NA	TRBV5-8	few	TRBJ2-7	TGTGCCAGCAGTTCGGACAGCCCCATCAACGAGCAGTACTTC	CASSSDSPINEQYF
NA	TRBV6-5	many	TRBJ2-7	TGTGCCAGCAGTTACTCGTTTGCACAGGGAATTGGCGGCGAGCAGTACTTC	CASSYSFAQGIGGEQYF
TRBD2	TRBV6-2/TRBV6-3	many	TRBJ2-1	TGTGCCAGCAGCCTTAGCGGGGGGGCTTTTGCTGAGCAGTTCTTC	CASSLSGGAFAEQFF
NA	TRBV5-1	NA	TRBJ2-3	TGCGCCAGCAGCTTGGTGATAACGGGGTTGGCGCGGACCGCGGATACGCAGTATTTT	CASSLVITGLARTADTQYF
NA	TRBV30	NA	TRBJ1-1	TGTGCCTGGACTCCAGGGGCCATGAACACTGAAGCTTTCTTT	CAWTPGAMNTEAFF
NA	TRBV4-3	NA	TRBJ2-1	TGCGCCAGCAGCCAAGTAGGGGATGAGCAGTTCTTC	CASSQVGDEQFF
NA	TRBV5-1	NA	TRBJ2-3	TGCGCCAGCAGCGGACAGTCAGATACGCAGTATTTT	CASSGQSDTQYF
NA	TRBV5-1	few	TRBJ2-2	TGCGCCAGCAGCTCGCTGGCTTGGAGGAACACCGGGGAGCTGTTTTTT	CASSSLAWRNTGELFF
NA	TRBV5-1	NA	TRBJ1-1	TGCGCCAGCAGCTTGAACATCAGAGGGGCGCTTATATCTGGGTCTTTTCGTGGGGGCACTGAAGCTTTCTTT	CASSLNIRGALISGSFRGGTEAFF
TRBD1	TRBV12-3/TRBV12-4	few	TRBJ1-5	TGTGCCAGCACAATAGACAGGGTATCGCCCCAGCATTTT	CASTIDRVSPQHF
NA	TRBV27	NA	TRBJ1-1	TGTGCCAGCAGTTTCGGCCGAGAGACCAACACTGAAGCTTTCTTT	CASSFGRETNTEAFF
TRBD2	TRBV4-1	NA	TRBJ2-5	TGCGCCAGCAGCCAACCAAGCTCGGGGGGAGAGACCCAGTACTTC	CASSQPSSGGETQYF
NA	TRBV7-2	NA	TRBJ2-7	TGTGCCAGCAGCCTTTGGGACAATTACGAGCAGTACTTC	CASSLWDNYEQYF
NA	TRBV4-3	many	TRBJ2-2	TGCGCCAGCAGCCAAGAGGGACCCAACGCCGGGGAGCTGTTTTTT	CASSQEGPNAGELFF
TRBD1	TRBV12-5	many	TRBJ1-1	TGTGCTAGTGGTTTGAGGGTTCCGGGACAGGGGATCACTGAAGCTTTCTTT	CASGLRVPGQGITEAFF
TRBD1	TRBV28	NA	TRBJ1-1	TGTGCCAGCAGTTTAGGCGGGGACAGCGAGGAAGCTTTCTTT	CASSLGGDSEEAFF
NA	TRBV6-5	few	TRBJ1-6	TGTGCCAGCAGTTACTCTGGGGTAACCTTTTCACCCCTCCACTTT	CASSYSGVTFSPLHF
TRBD2	TRBV6-2/TRBV6-3	NA	TRBJ2-5	TGTGCCAGCAGTTACGGGACTAGCGGAACCCAAGAGACCCAGTACTTC	CASSYGTSGTQETQYF